Listed below are T cell receptor beta chains from one sample, sequenced in a study of blood T cell repertoires in COVID-19. This table comes from immunoSEQ multiplex PCR, and its TCRdb copy is limited to in-frame clones, with some not included. The sample carries 200,000 to 300,000 clones, 80% to 90% recorded once. Sample: PBMCs or T cells enriched from blood (not recorded which). All receptors come from a woman in her thirties with acute COVID-19. The CDR3 runs from the conserved cysteine through the conserved F or W. The order of the fields is D gene, clone size, J gene, V gene, CDR3 DNA, CDR3 protein. A D gene is named only where the DNA matches it firmly. Rows may omit the clone size; those that give it use once, few, many or a size class.

TRBD1 once TRBJ1-2 TRBV6-5 TGTGCCAGCAAGGGGGCCGTTAACTATGGCTACACCTTC CASKGAVNYGYTF
TRBD1 . TRBJ1-4 TRBV7-9 TGTGCCAGCAGCACTACAGGGGTAGACCGTGAAAAACTGTTTTTT CASSTTGVDREKLFF
. . TRBJ1-1 TRBV5-6 TGTGCCAGCAGCCTATACAGGGACCTATATAACACTGAAGCTTTCTTT CASSLYRDLYNTEAFF
TRBD1 . TRBJ1-2 TRBV5-6 TGTGCCAGCAGCTTCCAGGGGGCGGGGTATGGCTACACCTTC CASSFQGAGYGYTF
TRBD2 . TRBJ2-3 TRBV10-1 TGCGCCAGCAGTGATATCGGACTAGCGGGGGGCACAGATACGCAGTATTTT CASSDIGLAGGTDTQYF
TRBD1 few TRBJ1-6 TRBV7-8 TGTGCCAGCAGCGAAACCGGGACAGGGTTTTCACCCCTCCACTTT CASSETGTGFSPLHF
. . TRBJ2-7 TRBV28 TGTGCCAGCAGTTTACCCGGCAGGTCCTACGAGCAGTACTTC CASSLPGRSYEQYF
. . TRBJ1-5 TRBV28 TGTGCCAGCAGTTTGGGGGGAGGGGGTCAGCCCCAGCATTTT CASSLGGGGQPQHF
. . TRBJ1-2 TRBV27 TGTGCCAGCAGTTACATAGGGGGGGGTGGCTACACCTTC CASSYIGGGGYTF
TRBD1 . TRBJ1-1 TRBV11-1 TGTGCCAGCAGCTTAGGTGCGGCCCCAGGGGGGGCTTTCTTT CASSLGAAPGGAFF
. . TRBJ1-1 TRBV19 TGTGCCAGTAGTCCCCACGAAATGATTGCCAGCACTGAAGCTTTCTTT CASSPHEMIASTEAFF
TRBD1 . TRBJ1-1 TRBV7-9 TGTGCCAGCAGCTTAAGCGGACAGGGGAACACTGAAGCTTTCTTT CASSLSGQGNTEAFF
. . TRBJ1-1 TRBV20-1 TGCAGTGCTCTGTATGTTAAAGCTTTCTTT CSALYVKAFF
TRBD1 . TRBJ2-7 TRBV5-5 TGTGCCAGCAGCTTAGGACAGGGGCCCTACGAGCAGTACTTC CASSLGQGPYEQYF
. . TRBJ2-7 TRBV5-6 TGTGCCAGCAGCTTCGTTAGCGCGACCTACGAGCAGTACTTC CASSFVSATYEQYF
. . TRBJ2-3 TRBV6-5 TGTGCCAGCCGACGGGGTGGAGGAGATACGCAGTATTTT CASRRGGGDTQYF
. few TRBJ1-2 TRBV12-3/TRBV12-4 TGTGCCAGCAGTCAGGGCAAAAGCGGCTACACCTTC CASSQGKSGYTF
TRBD2 . TRBJ2-3 TRBV29-1 TGCAGCGTCCGACGACTAGCGGGGGGGCGGGATACGCAGTATTTT CSVRRLAGGRDTQYF
. . TRBJ1-2 TRBV11-2 TGTGCCAGCAGCTTAGTTCCAGGGACTTACTATGGCTACACCTTC CASSLVPGTYYGYTF
TRBD1 . TRBJ2-7 TRBV3-1/TRBV3-2 TGTGCCAGCAGCCCCTGGGACAGGGGCAACTACGAGCAGTACTTC CASSPWDRGNYEQYF
. . TRBJ2-7 TRBV25-1 TGTGCCAGCAGTGACTCCACGGGTAGATACGAGCAGTACTTC CASSDSTGRYEQYF
TRBD1 . TRBJ1-1 TRBV10-3 TGTGCCACCCCGGACAGGGGTAACACTGAAGCTTTCTTT CATPDRGNTEAFF
. . TRBJ1-1 TRBV5-1 TGCGCCAGCAGCTTGCTGGGGCCCAGGGGCGTGAACACTGAAGCTTTCTTT CASSLLGPRGVNTEAFF
. . TRBJ1-1 TRBV11-3 TGTGCCAGCAGTGAGGGCCGGAACACTGAAGCTTTCTTT CASSEGRNTEAFF
. . TRBJ1-5 TRBV11-2 TGTGCCAGCAGCTCCCGTCCCAATCAGCCCCAGCATTTT CASSSRPNQPQHF
. . TRBJ2-1 TRBV12-5 TGTGCTAGTGGGCTAAATTACAATGAGCAGTTCTTC CASGLNYNEQFF
. few TRBJ1-2 TRBV7-9 TGTGCCAGCAGCTTAGGTGGGGGCGGTGGCTACACCTTC CASSLGGGGGYTF
. . TRBJ2-5 TRBV2 TGTGCCAGCAGCCCCGCGGGGCAAGAGACCCAGTACTTC CASSPAGQETQYF
. . TRBJ1-6 TRBV19 TGTGCCAGTAGTATAGCTGCGCGTAGAACCTATAATTCACCCCTCCACTTT CASSIAARRTYNSPLHF
. . TRBJ2-3 TRBV7-9 TGTGCCAGCAGCGAGACAGATACGCAGTATTTT CASSETDTQYF
. . TRBJ2-2 TRBV6-5 TGTGCCAGCAGTTGGGGACTCCCTAACACCGGGGAGCTGTTTTTT CASSWGLPNTGELFF
. . TRBJ1-1 TRBV14 TGTGCCAGCAGCCCACAGGGAAGCCTTAACACTGAAGCTTTCTTT CASSPQGSLNTEAFF
TRBD1 . TRBJ1-1 TRBV18 TGTGCCAGCCACCGGTCGACAGGGTTGGCAGGCACTGAAGCTTTCTTT CASHRSTGLAGTEAFF
TRBD2 . TRBJ2-7 TRBV19 TGTGCCAGCAGACTAGCGGGGGGATCCTACGAGCAGTACTTC CASRLAGGSYEQYF
. . TRBJ2-7 TRBV7-9 TGTGCCAGCAGCTTAGTAGCGTACGAGCAGTACTTC CASSLVAYEQYF
. . TRBJ1-5 TRBV19 TGTGCCAGTAGTATTTTCCAACAGCCTAGCAATCAGCCCCAGCATTTT CASSIFQQPSNQPQHF
TRBD1 once TRBJ2-3 TRBV2 TGTGCCAGCGGGGACAGGGGTTGGGCAGATACGCAGTATTTT CASGDRGWADTQYF
TRBD1 . TRBJ1-6 TRBV5-4 TGTGCCAGCAGATCCGGGACAGGGGACTATAATTCACCCCTCCACTTT CASRSGTGDYNSPLHF
TRBD1 . TRBJ1-5 TRBV7-2 TGTGCCAGCAGCGTTAGAACTGACAGGGGAGGACAGCCCCAGCATTTT CASSVRTDRGGQPQHF
TRBD2 . TRBJ2-3 TRBV11-2 TGTGCCAGCAGCTTAGACTTTAGCGGGGGCACAGATACGCAGTATTTT CASSLDFSGGTDTQYF
TRBD1 . TRBJ1-1 TRBV14 TGTGCCAGCAGCTTATCCGGGACAGCGGCTTTCTTT CASSLSGTAAFF
TRBD1 . TRBJ1-1 TRBV6-5 TGTGCCAGCAGGAACAGGGGGTGGAAGGGAGGTGAAGCTTTCTTT CASRNRGWKGGEAFF
TRBD1 . TRBJ1-5 TRBV6-5 TGTGCCAGCAGCTTCACAGGGGCCAATCAGCCCCAGCATTTT CASSFTGANQPQHF
. . TRBJ1-1 TRBV9 TGTGCCAGCAGCGTATATATGGAGGGAGGTACTGAAGCTTTCTTT CASSVYMEGGTEAFF
. . TRBJ1-5 TRBV4-1 TGCGCCAGCAGCCAAGCTCTGGACACCAATCAGCCCCAGCATTTT CASSQALDTNQPQHF
. . TRBJ2-2 TRBV29-1 TGCAGCGTTGAAGATCGGGCGGGCACCGGGGAGCTGTTTTTT CSVEDRAGTGELFF
. . TRBJ2-1 TRBV25-1 TGTGCCAGCAGTCCTGACAACTACAATGAGCAGTTCTTC CASSPDNYNEQFF
. . TRBJ1-1 TRBV6-6 TGTGCCAGCAGTTACTCGCGGGCAAACACTGAAGCTTTCTTT CASSYSRANTEAFF
. . TRBJ1-1 TRBV27 TGTGCCAGCAGTTTTTTAGGGACAAAGAACACTGAAGCTTTCTTT CASSFLGTKNTEAFF
TRBD2 . TRBJ2-5 TRBV4-1 TGCGCCAGCAGCCACGGGACTAGATCTCAAGAGACCCAGTACTTC CASSHGTRSQETQYF
. . TRBJ1-1 TRBV7-8 TGTGCCAGCAGCCCGAGGACATCCATCTTGAACACTGAAGCTTTCTTT CASSPRTSILNTEAFF
TRBD2 . TRBJ2-2 TRBV5-1 TGCGCCAGTAGCCAGACTAGCGGGGGCTATACCGGGGAGCTGTTTTTT CASSQTSGGYTGELFF
. . TRBJ2-4 TRBV12-5 TGTGCTAGTGGTCTGGTGACAGGGCGGGGACGGGCCAAAAACATTCAGTACTTC CASGLVTGRGRAKNIQYF
TRBD1 . TRBJ1-1 TRBV3-1/TRBV3-2 TGTGCCAGCAGCTACAGGGGCCACGATGAAGCTTTCTTT CASSYRGHDEAFF
. . TRBJ1-1 TRBV29-1 TGCAGCGTTGAGACAGGTCATGGGGGCACTGAAGCTTTCTTT CSVETGHGGTEAFF
TRBD1 . TRBJ2-2 TRBV7-9 TGTGCCAGCAGCTCCCGATCCGGGACAGGGGTAGGGACCGGGGAGCTGTTTTTT CASSSRSGTGVGTGELFF
TRBD2 . TRBJ2-7 TRBV11-2 TGTGCCAGCAGCTTAGATATAGCGGGGGGTCAAGAGCAGTACTTC CASSLDIAGGQEQYF